The source of this T cell receptor (beta chain) is a study of PD-L1 blockade in urothelial cancer. V shed 6 bases, J shed 5 bases, and the junction held 6 bases outside the gene matches. The germline V gene has CDR1 MNHEY and CDR2 SVGAGI. The CDR3 runs to 14 residues. Sequenced by immunoSEQ multiplex PCR; TCRdb stores in-frame clones only, minus some. The sample carries 55,000 or so clones, about 80% recorded once. This specimen was PBMCs, taken around atezolizumab (anti-PD-L1) treatment. The chain is built from TRBV6-5 and TRBJ1-1; 10 bases map to TRBD1. This clonotype was obtained from a man aged 35-49 years with urothelial cancer. The chain's CDR3 is CASSFDRGPTEAFF. The CDR3 nucleotides read TGTGCCAGCAGCTTCGACAGGGGGCCAACTGAAGCTTTCTTT.